This is a list of T cell receptor beta chains from one sample in a study of human T cells and chemical hapten exposure. TCRdb reprocessed the RACE reads via MiXCR and lists one record per CDR3 protein. The sample has approximately 180,000 distinct CDR3 sequences, under 35% seen once; the top ten hold 2.5% to 3.5%. The material sequenced was whole blood, taken in connection with sensitization to the hapten diphenylcyclopropenone (DPC). The receptors here all came from a young woman with alopecia areata. Some clones in this sample may be carry-over from other donors' samples. Both conserved end residues are part of each CDR3. The order of the fields is CDR3 DNA, CDR3 protein, clone size, J gene, V gene, D gene. A D gene is named only where the DNA matches it firmly. The size field is filled for only some rows; it gives once, few, many or a size class.

cdr3_nt: TGTGCCAGCAGTCCGACAGGGCAGCCCCAGCATTTT
cdr3_aa: CASSPTGQPQHF
clone_size: few
j_call: TRBJ1-5
v_call: TRBV28
d_call: TRBD1

cdr3_nt: TGTGCCAGCAGTTTAAATAATTCACCCCTCCACTTT
cdr3_aa: CASSLNNSPLHF
clone_size: few
j_call: TRBJ1-6
v_call: TRBV28
d_call: -

cdr3_nt: TGTGCCAGCAGTGAATATGGGGGTTTTTACGAGCAGTACTTC
cdr3_aa: CASSEYGGFYEQYF
clone_size: -
j_call: TRBJ2-7
v_call: TRBV2
d_call: -

cdr3_nt: TGTGCCAGCAGCCCTGACAGCTATAATTCACCCCTCCACTTT
cdr3_aa: CASSPDSYNSPLHF
clone_size: many
j_call: TRBJ1-6
v_call: TRBV7-2
d_call: -

cdr3_nt: TGTGCCAGCTCACCGGGCAGGGGGCGATCCGAGCAGTACTTC
cdr3_aa: CASSPGRGRSEQYF
clone_size: -
j_call: TRBJ2-7
v_call: TRBV18
d_call: TRBD1

cdr3_nt: TGTGCCAGCAGCCCTCAACTAGTACACTACGAGCAGTACTTC
cdr3_aa: CASSPQLVHYEQYF
clone_size: -
j_call: TRBJ2-7
v_call: TRBV6-2/TRBV6-3
d_call: -

cdr3_nt: TGTGCCAGCAGCAATAGTGAGGGCTATGGCTACACCTTC
cdr3_aa: CASSNSEGYGYTF
clone_size: -
j_call: TRBJ1-2
v_call: TRBV11-2
d_call: -

cdr3_nt: TGTGCCTGGAGTGGCCAGGTGGGCAATCAGCCCCAGCATTTT
cdr3_aa: CAWSGQVGNQPQHF
clone_size: -
j_call: TRBJ1-5
v_call: TRBV30
d_call: -

cdr3_nt: TGTGCCAGCAGCTTAGGTTTTTTGGGCCATGGCTACACCTTC
cdr3_aa: CASSLGFLGHGYTF
clone_size: few
j_call: TRBJ1-2
v_call: TRBV7-2
d_call: -

cdr3_nt: TGTGCCAGCAGCCCCGCGGGAGCCAAAAACATTCAGTACTTC
cdr3_aa: CASSPAGAKNIQYF
clone_size: -
j_call: TRBJ2-4
v_call: TRBV6-2/TRBV6-3
d_call: -

cdr3_nt: TGCAGTGCTCGACTAGCGGGGTTGAACACCGGGGAGCTGTTTTTT
cdr3_aa: CSARLAGLNTGELFF
clone_size: -
j_call: TRBJ2-2
v_call: TRBV20-1
d_call: TRBD2

cdr3_nt: TGTGCCAGCACGGAGGACACTTCCTACAATGAGCAGTTCTTC
cdr3_aa: CASTEDTSYNEQFF
clone_size: -
j_call: TRBJ2-1
v_call: TRBV28
d_call: -

cdr3_nt: TGTGCCAGCACCTCCCCGGATGGGACAAAGCAGTTCTTC
cdr3_aa: CASTSPDGTKQFF
clone_size: few
j_call: TRBJ2-1
v_call: TRBV28
d_call: -

cdr3_nt: TGTGCCAGCAGTTTCCTCTACGAGCAGTACTTC
cdr3_aa: CASSFLYEQYF
clone_size: few
j_call: TRBJ2-7
v_call: TRBV28
d_call: -

cdr3_nt: TGTGCCAGCAGCTCCGGACAGACAACTAATGAAAAACTGTTTTTT
cdr3_aa: CASSSGQTTNEKLFF
clone_size: -
j_call: TRBJ1-4
v_call: TRBV11-2
d_call: -

cdr3_nt: TGTGCCAGCAGAACCATCACTGAAGCTTTCTTT
cdr3_aa: CASRTITEAFF
clone_size: -
j_call: TRBJ1-1
v_call: TRBV25-1
d_call: -

cdr3_nt: TGTGCCAGCAGCTTACGCTTTGAGGCTCACACAGATACGCAGTATTTT
cdr3_aa: CASSLRFEAHTDTQYF
clone_size: few
j_call: TRBJ2-3
v_call: TRBV7-2
d_call: -

cdr3_nt: TGTGCCAGCAGTTTAAGGCCCCCTGGGGTGGCGTCTCTCGAGCAGTACTTC
cdr3_aa: CASSLRPPGVASLEQYF
clone_size: once
j_call: TRBJ2-7
v_call: TRBV27
d_call: -

cdr3_nt: TGCGCCAGCAACCAAGGGGTTGGGCGCTACGAGCAGTACTTC
cdr3_aa: CASNQGVGRYEQYF
clone_size: -
j_call: TRBJ2-7
v_call: TRBV5-1
d_call: -

cdr3_nt: TGTGCCAGCAGCTTGGGGCTCTCAGATACGCAGTATTTT
cdr3_aa: CASSLGLSDTQYF
clone_size: -
j_call: TRBJ2-3
v_call: TRBV7-6
d_call: -

cdr3_nt: TGTGCCACCAGCAGAGCGGGGGGGAACACCGGGGAGCTGTTTTTT
cdr3_aa: CATSRAGGNTGELFF
clone_size: few
j_call: TRBJ2-2
v_call: TRBV15
d_call: TRBD2

cdr3_nt: TGCGCCAGCAGTCAATCGAGGACATATAGCAATCAGCCCCAGCATTTT
cdr3_aa: CASSQSRTYSNQPQHF
clone_size: -
j_call: TRBJ1-5
v_call: TRBV23-1
d_call: -

cdr3_nt: TGTGCCAGCAACCCCGGGACAGGCAGCGGCTACACCTTC
cdr3_aa: CASNPGTGSGYTF
clone_size: -
j_call: TRBJ1-2
v_call: TRBV12-3/TRBV12-4
d_call: TRBD1

cdr3_nt: TGTGCCAGCAGTCGGACTAGCGGGAGGGTCGCCGGGGAGCTGTTTTTT
cdr3_aa: CASSRTSGRVAGELFF
clone_size: -
j_call: TRBJ2-2
v_call: TRBV6-5
d_call: TRBD2

cdr3_nt: TGCAGCGCCTCCTCCAGAGCAGATACGCAGTATTTT
cdr3_aa: CSASSRADTQYF
clone_size: few
j_call: TRBJ2-3
v_call: TRBV29-1
d_call: -

cdr3_nt: TGTGCCAGCAGCCGCCAAGCCAGGACTAGCGGGGGGGATACGCAGTATTTT
cdr3_aa: CASSRQARTSGGDTQYF
clone_size: -
j_call: TRBJ2-3
v_call: TRBV4-2
d_call: TRBD2

cdr3_nt: TGCAGTGCTGCCGGACAGGTGGGAACGAACACTGAAGCTTTCTTT
cdr3_aa: CSAAGQVGTNTEAFF
clone_size: once
j_call: TRBJ1-1
v_call: TRBV20-1
d_call: TRBD1

cdr3_nt: TGTGCCAGCAGCCATATGGGACAGGGCAAAAACATTCAGTACTTC
cdr3_aa: CASSHMGQGKNIQYF
clone_size: -
j_call: TRBJ2-4
v_call: TRBV3-1
d_call: TRBD1

cdr3_nt: TGTGCCAGCAGCTCGGGACGGGCCTATGGCTACACCTTC
cdr3_aa: CASSSGRAYGYTF
clone_size: -
j_call: TRBJ1-2
v_call: TRBV11-1
d_call: -

cdr3_nt: TGCGCCAGCAGTTCCCACCGGGACGGCTATAATTCACCCCTCCACTTT
cdr3_aa: CASSSHRDGYNSPLHF
clone_size: few
j_call: TRBJ1-6
v_call: TRBV5-1
d_call: -

cdr3_nt: TGTGCCAGCAGCCACGGACAGGGGAATTCACCCCTCCACTTT
cdr3_aa: CASSHGQGNSPLHF
clone_size: -
j_call: TRBJ1-6
v_call: TRBV4-2
d_call: TRBD1

cdr3_nt: TGTGCCAGCAGCCAGACCGGGGCGGGTGTCTACAATGAGCAGTTCTTC
cdr3_aa: CASSQTGAGVYNEQFF
clone_size: -
j_call: TRBJ2-1
v_call: TRBV3-1
d_call: -

cdr3_nt: TGTGCCAGCAGCTTATTCGGGGGCGCGAACACCGGGGAGCTGTTTTTT
cdr3_aa: CASSLFGGANTGELFF
clone_size: -
j_call: TRBJ2-2
v_call: TRBV7-2
d_call: -

cdr3_nt: TGTGCCAGCGGGATAGGACAGGGGGCCACTGAAGCTTTCTTT
cdr3_aa: CASGIGQGATEAFF
clone_size: many
j_call: TRBJ1-1
v_call: TRBV28
d_call: TRBD1

cdr3_nt: TGTGCCAGCAGCTTATACCCAGGACTTCCAAACTACAATGAGCAGTTCTTC
cdr3_aa: CASSLYPGLPNYNEQFF
clone_size: few
j_call: TRBJ2-1
v_call: TRBV7-2
d_call: -

cdr3_nt: TGTGCCAGCAGCTTGAGGTGGGGGACCCAGTACTTC
cdr3_aa: CASSLRWGTQYF
clone_size: -
j_call: TRBJ2-5
v_call: TRBV11-3
d_call: -

cdr3_nt: TGCAGTGCTACTCAAAGCTCCTACAATGAGCAGTTCTTC
cdr3_aa: CSATQSSYNEQFF
clone_size: -
j_call: TRBJ2-1
v_call: TRBV20-1
d_call: -

cdr3_nt: TGTGCCAGCAGCCCTTCTAGTACATACAATGAGCAGTTCTTC
cdr3_aa: CASSPSSTYNEQFF
clone_size: -
j_call: TRBJ2-1
v_call: TRBV3-1
d_call: -

cdr3_nt: TGTGCCAGCAGTTTAGCTGGACAGACTAATGAAAAACTGTTTTTT
cdr3_aa: CASSLAGQTNEKLFF
clone_size: -
j_call: TRBJ1-4
v_call: TRBV28
d_call: -

cdr3_nt: TGTGCCAGCAGTTTATCTCCTAGGGATTCACCCCTCCACTTT
cdr3_aa: CASSLSPRDSPLHF
clone_size: few
j_call: TRBJ1-6
v_call: TRBV28
d_call: -

cdr3_nt: TGTGCCAGCAGTCGCAGGGATTCTGGAAACACCATATATTTT
cdr3_aa: CASSRRDSGNTIYF
clone_size: -
j_call: TRBJ1-3
v_call: TRBV12-3/TRBV12-4
d_call: -

cdr3_nt: TGTGCCAGCAGTTTAGGGGCGTACGAGCAGTACTTC
cdr3_aa: CASSLGAYEQYF
clone_size: many
j_call: TRBJ2-7
v_call: TRBV28
d_call: -

cdr3_nt: TGTGCCAGCAGCCATCTGGAGACAGTTGGCGGGGAGCTGTTTTTT
cdr3_aa: CASSHLETVGGELFF
clone_size: -
j_call: TRBJ2-2
v_call: TRBV11-1
d_call: -

cdr3_nt: TGTGCCACCAGCCCCCGGTACAATGAGCAGTTCTTC
cdr3_aa: CATSPRYNEQFF
clone_size: -
j_call: TRBJ2-1
v_call: TRBV10-3
d_call: -

cdr3_nt: TGTGCCAGCACCGAAAACCAACAGGGAATAGATACGCAGTATTTT
cdr3_aa: CASTENQQGIDTQYF
clone_size: -
j_call: TRBJ2-3
v_call: TRBV6-2/TRBV6-3
d_call: -

cdr3_nt: TGTGCCAGCAGGGCCAGGAACGGGCAGCCCCAGCATTTT
cdr3_aa: CASRARNGQPQHF
clone_size: -
j_call: TRBJ1-5
v_call: TRBV2
d_call: -

cdr3_nt: TGTGCCACCAGTGATTCCCGGACAGGGACCTACGAGCAGTACTTC
cdr3_aa: CATSDSRTGTYEQYF
clone_size: -
j_call: TRBJ2-7
v_call: TRBV24-1
d_call: TRBD1

cdr3_nt: TGCAGTGCTAGAGATCCGACAGGGTCTAGCAATCAGCCCCAGCATTTT
cdr3_aa: CSARDPTGSSNQPQHF
clone_size: few
j_call: TRBJ1-5
v_call: TRBV20-1
d_call: TRBD1

cdr3_nt: TGTGCCAGCAGCGTAGCGGGCAGGGTTGGTGATGGCTACACCTTC
cdr3_aa: CASSVAGRVGDGYTF
clone_size: -
j_call: TRBJ1-2
v_call: TRBV9
d_call: -

cdr3_nt: TGTGCCAGCAGTTACCCGTTAATTGGGACAGGCAATCAGCCCCAGCATTTT
cdr3_aa: CASSYPLIGTGNQPQHF
clone_size: -
j_call: TRBJ1-5
v_call: TRBV6-2/TRBV6-3
d_call: TRBD1

cdr3_nt: TGTGCCAGCAGTTTTTTGGCTAGCACAGATACGCAGTATTTT
cdr3_aa: CASSFLASTDTQYF
clone_size: -
j_call: TRBJ2-3
v_call: TRBV12-3/TRBV12-4
d_call: -

cdr3_nt: TGTGCCAGCGGGAGGGCAGGGACAATTCAAGAGACCCAGTACTTC
cdr3_aa: CASGRAGTIQETQYF
clone_size: few
j_call: TRBJ2-5
v_call: TRBV27
d_call: -

cdr3_nt: TGCGCCAGCAGCCTTAGCGGGGCGGGGGCCAACGTCCTGACTTTC
cdr3_aa: CASSLSGAGANVLTF
clone_size: -
j_call: TRBJ2-6
v_call: TRBV5-1
d_call: TRBD2